This is a list of T cell receptor beta chains from one sample in a study of blood T cell repertoires in COVID-19. Here immunoSEQ multiplex PCR was the method, and the copy in TCRdb shows in-frame clones only, minus some. This table has a few hundred thousand clones, roughly 87% appearing once. The specimen sequenced was PBMCs or T cells enriched from blood (not recorded which). These receptors came from a woman aged 18-30 years who had recovered from COVID-19. The CDR3 runs from the conserved cysteine through the conserved F or W. Fields, in order: V gene, clone size, D gene, J gene, CDR3 DNA, CDR3 protein. A D gene is named only where the DNA matches it firmly. Clone size is shown for a subset of rows, as once, few, many or a class of expanded clone.

TRBV6-1	.	TRBD2	TRBJ2-1	TGTGCCAGCAGTGAAATGGGGACTAGTGGTCCTGAGCAGTTCTTC	CASSEMGTSGPEQFF
TRBV28	.	TRBD1	TRBJ1-1	TGTGCCAGCAGTCAACCCAGGGGGGCGAACACTGAAGCTTTCTTT	CASSQPRGANTEAFF
TRBV13	.	.	TRBJ2-3	TGTGCCAGCAGCCTGGACTCCACGGATACGCAGTATTTT	CASSLDSTDTQYF
TRBV5-1	.	.	TRBJ2-3	TGCGCCAGCAGCCGCCCGGCGGGTAGGGCAGATACGCAGTATTTT	CASSRPAGRADTQYF
TRBV28	.	.	TRBJ2-7	TGTGCCAGCAGCCGCCATAGAGGGGGTTTCTCCTACGAGCAGTACTTC	CASSRHRGGFSYEQYF
TRBV5-1	.	.	TRBJ2-3	TGCGCCAGCAGCCCGAGGCCTCAAGATACGCAGTATTTT	CASSPRPQDTQYF
TRBV5-8	few	.	TRBJ1-5	TGTGCCAGCAGCTCAGAGAGGGGGTATCAGCCCCAGCATTTT	CASSSERGYQPQHF
TRBV21-1	.	.	TRBJ2-7	TGTGCCAGCAGCAGATACTTGGAGCGGACCCACACCTACGAGCAGTACTTC	CASSRYLERTHTYEQYF
TRBV4-3	.	TRBD2	TRBJ2-3	TGCGCCAGCAGCCCTAGCGGGGACACAGATACGCAGTATTTT	CASSPSGDTDTQYF
TRBV9	.	.	TRBJ2-1	TGTGCCAGCAGCCCCAGGTCCAATGAGCAGTTCTTC	CASSPRSNEQFF
TRBV12-3/TRBV12-4	.	.	TRBJ1-1	TGTGCCAGCACTTGGGGGCGGGACACTGAAGCTTTCTTT	CASTWGRDTEAFF
TRBV7-3	.	TRBD2	TRBJ2-1	TGTGCCAGCAGTTTAAGACTAGCGGGAGAAAATGAGCAGTTCTTC	CASSLRLAGENEQFF
TRBV11-3	.	TRBD2	TRBJ2-5	TGTGCCAGCAGCCGAGCGGGGGGAGAGACCCAGTACTTC	CASSRAGGETQYF
TRBV6-4	.	TRBD2	TRBJ2-2	TGTGCCAGCAGCACGACTAGCGGGGACACCGGGGAGCTGTTTTTT	CASSTTSGDTGELFF
TRBV29-1	many	.	TRBJ1-1	TGCAGCGTTGAAGAATTTGATAGCACTGAAGCTTTCTTT	CSVEEFDSTEAFF
TRBV6-5	.	TRBD1	TRBJ2-2	TGTGCCAGCACCAGGGACAGGGCCCACACCGGGGAGCTGTTTTTT	CASTRDRAHTGELFF
TRBV12-3/TRBV12-4	.	.	TRBJ2-5	TGTGCCAGCAGTCGAGGCCACCAAGAGACCCAGTACTTC	CASSRGHQETQYF
TRBV5-5	.	.	TRBJ2-7	TGTGCCAGCAGCCCGGCATTGGGGGGCTACGAGCAGTACTTC	CASSPALGGYEQYF
TRBV21-1	.	.	TRBJ1-5	TGTGCCAGCGGCTTATATCAGCCCCAGCATTTT	CASGLYQPQHF
TRBV4-3	.	TRBD1	TRBJ1-6	TGCGCCAGCAGCCAAGAGACAGGGGGAATCTCACCCCTCCACTTT	CASSQETGGISPLHF
TRBV7-9	once	.	TRBJ1-1	TGTGCCAGCAGCTTATTCGCGGCGAACACTGAAGCTTTCTTT	CASSLFAANTEAFF
TRBV19	.	.	TRBJ2-2	TGTGCCGCCCGGCGGGGTGGGGAGCTGTTTTTT	CAARRGGELFF
TRBV12-3/TRBV12-4	.	.	TRBJ1-6	TGTGCCAGCAGGGACAGACATAATTCACCCCTCCACTTT	CASRDRHNSPLHF
TRBV10-3	.	TRBD1	TRBJ1-3	TGTGCCATCAAGGGACAGGGGGCCGGAAACACCATATATTTT	CAIKGQGAGNTIYF
TRBV5-4	.	.	TRBJ2-7	TGTGCCAGCAGCTTGGGCAGGGTCTCCTACGAGCAGTACTTC	CASSLGRVSYEQYF
TRBV7-2	.	.	TRBJ2-1	TGTGCCAGCAGCTTAGAGGATTGGCGGTCCTACAATGAGCAGTTCTTC	CASSLEDWRSYNEQFF
TRBV3-1/TRBV3-2	.	.	TRBJ2-1	TGTGCCAGCAGCCGCCCAGGGCTCTCCTACAATGAGCAGTTCTTC	CASSRPGLSYNEQFF
TRBV24-1	.	TRBD1	TRBJ1-5	TGTGCCACCAGAGCCGGGACAGGGACCAATCAGCCCCAGCATTTT	CATRAGTGTNQPQHF
TRBV27	.	.	TRBJ1-5	TGTGCCAGCAGTTTAATCGGGAGCAATCAGCCCCAGCATTTT	CASSLIGSNQPQHF
TRBV4-3	.	TRBD1	TRBJ2-7	TGCGCCAGCAGCCAAGCTTGGACAGGGGGACCCAATTACTCCTACGAGCAGTACTTC	CASSQAWTGGPNYSYEQYF
TRBV7-2	.	TRBD2	TRBJ2-3	TGTGCCAGCAGCTTAGGGGCGGGGGTATCAGATACGCAGTATTTT	CASSLGAGVSDTQYF
TRBV9	once	TRBD1	TRBJ1-2	TGTGCCAGCAGCGGGGGACAGCCCACGTACGGCTACACCTTC	CASSGGQPTYGYTF
TRBV24-1	.	.	TRBJ1-4	TGTGCCACCAGTGATTCGGGAACCAGTGAAAAACTGTTTTTT	CATSDSGTSEKLFF
TRBV9	once	.	TRBJ2-7	TGTGCCAGCAGCGTAGGGACTACAGACTACGAGCAGTACTTC	CASSVGTTDYEQYF
TRBV11-1	.	.	TRBJ2-2	TGTGCCAGCAGCGCAAGTCAGTGGACCGGGGAGCTGTTTTTT	CASSASQWTGELFF
TRBV30	.	TRBD2	TRBJ2-5	TGTGCCACTAGCGGGGGGGCCTTAGAGACCCAGTACTTC	CATSGGALETQYF
TRBV18	.	TRBD1	TRBJ2-7	TGTGCCAGCTCACAACAGAGGGACAGGGTCGGATCCCACGAGCAGTACTTC	CASSQQRDRVGSHEQYF